This T cell receptor (beta chain) is drawn from a study of blood T cell repertoires in COVID-19. About the research overall: COVID-19 samples collected from the United States, Italy and Spain covered acute and convalescent phases. Nucleic acid was either cDNA or gDNA, and it came from T cells, B-cell-depleted T cells, or PBMCs.

From germline, CDR1 is LGHDT and CDR2 YNNKEL (reference sequence). The V gene lost 0 bases and the J gene lost 7 bases, with 9 bases spanning the gap. The CDR3 spans 13 residues. Sequencing used immunoSEQ multiplex PCR; TCRdb keeps in-frame clones, though not all of them. The table shows around 100,000 clones, with approximately 81% occurring only once. Sequencing was performed on peripheral blood. The origin of this receptor is a man between 35 and 55 years old with acute or convalescent COVID-19. This rearrangement joins TRBV3-1 (or the pseudogene TRBV3-2) to TRBJ1-2; D not certain. CDR3 protein: CASSQDTRAGYTF. CDR3 coding DNA: TGTGCCAGCAGCCAAGATACGCGAGCTGGCTACACCTTC.